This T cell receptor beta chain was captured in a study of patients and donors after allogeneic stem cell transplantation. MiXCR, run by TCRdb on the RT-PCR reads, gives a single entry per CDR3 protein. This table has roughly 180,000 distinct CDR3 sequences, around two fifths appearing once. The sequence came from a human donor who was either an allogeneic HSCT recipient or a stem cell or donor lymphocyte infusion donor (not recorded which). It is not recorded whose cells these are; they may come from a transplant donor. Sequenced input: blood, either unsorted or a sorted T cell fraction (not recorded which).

CDR3 protein: CASSLAGGPANTQYF. CDR3 coding DNA: TGTGCCAGCAGCTTAGCGGGAGGGCCCGCAAATACGCAGTATTTT. The chain joins TRBV7-9 to TRBJ2-3; 7 positions agree with TRBD2. With V trimmed by 0 bases and J by 7 bases, 7 bases remained unmatched. The CDR3 extends over 15 amino acids. Germline V gene sequence: CDR1 SEHNR, CDR2 FQNEAQ (reference sequence).